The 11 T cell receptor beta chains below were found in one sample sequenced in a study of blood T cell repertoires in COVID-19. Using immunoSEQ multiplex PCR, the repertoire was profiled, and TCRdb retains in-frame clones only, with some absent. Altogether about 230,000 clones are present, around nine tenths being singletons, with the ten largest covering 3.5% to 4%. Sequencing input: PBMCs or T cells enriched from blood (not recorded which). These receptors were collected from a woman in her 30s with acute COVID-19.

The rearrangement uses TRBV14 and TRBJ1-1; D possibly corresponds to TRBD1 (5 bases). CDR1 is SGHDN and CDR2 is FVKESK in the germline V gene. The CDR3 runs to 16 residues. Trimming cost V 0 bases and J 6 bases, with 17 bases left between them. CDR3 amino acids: CASSQEGGTAYPEAFF. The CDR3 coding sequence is TGTGCCAGCAGCCAAGAGGGGGGGACGGCGTACCCTGAAGCTTTCTTT.

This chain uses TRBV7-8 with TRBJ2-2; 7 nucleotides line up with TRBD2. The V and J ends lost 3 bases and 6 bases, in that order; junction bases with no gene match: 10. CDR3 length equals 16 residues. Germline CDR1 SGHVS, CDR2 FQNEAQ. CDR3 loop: CASSFRDRGVPGELFF. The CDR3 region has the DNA TGTGCCAGCAGCTTCCGGGATCGGGGGGTTCCCGGGGAGCTGTTTTTT.

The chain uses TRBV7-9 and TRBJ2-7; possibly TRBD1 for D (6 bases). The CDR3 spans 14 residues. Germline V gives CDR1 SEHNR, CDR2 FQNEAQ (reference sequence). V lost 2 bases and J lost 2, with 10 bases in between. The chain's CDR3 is CASSLTGSPYEQYF. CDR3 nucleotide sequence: TGTGCCAGCAGCTTAACAGGGAGTCCCTACGAGCAGTACTTC. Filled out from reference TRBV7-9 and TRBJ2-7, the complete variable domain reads DTGVSQNPRHKITKRGQNVTFRCDPISEHNRLYWYRQTLGQGPEFLTYFQNEAQLEKSRLLSDRFSAERPKGSFSTLEIQRTEQGDSAMYLCASSLTGSPYEQYFGPGTRLTVT.

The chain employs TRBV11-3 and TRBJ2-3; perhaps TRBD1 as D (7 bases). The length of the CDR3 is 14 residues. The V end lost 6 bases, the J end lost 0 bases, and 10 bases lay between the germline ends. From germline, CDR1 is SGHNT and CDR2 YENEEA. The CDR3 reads CASSSGGSTDTQYF. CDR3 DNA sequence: TGTGCCAGCAGTTCAGGGGGGAGCACAGATACGCAGTATTTT.

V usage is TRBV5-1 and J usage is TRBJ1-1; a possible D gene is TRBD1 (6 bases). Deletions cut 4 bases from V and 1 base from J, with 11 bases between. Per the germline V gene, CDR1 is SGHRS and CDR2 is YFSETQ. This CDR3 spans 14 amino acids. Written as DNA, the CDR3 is TGCGCCAGCAGCCACGACAGGAAGAACACTGAAGCTTTCTTT. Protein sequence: CASSHDRKNTEAFF.

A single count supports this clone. DNA of the CDR3: TGTGCCAGCAGTTATGGGCAGTCCAATCAGCCCCAGCATTTT. Its translation: CASSYGQSNQPQHF. The chain couples TRBV6-5 to TRBJ1-5, with D hard to call. Germline CDR1 reads MNHEY; CDR2 reads SVGAGI. The CDR3 runs 14 residues. Trimming shortened V by 3 bases and J by 3 bases, and 9 bases separated the two germline ends.

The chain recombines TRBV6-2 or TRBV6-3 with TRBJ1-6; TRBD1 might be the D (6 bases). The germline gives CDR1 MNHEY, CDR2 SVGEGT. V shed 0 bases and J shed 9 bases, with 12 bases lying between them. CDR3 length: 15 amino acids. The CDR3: CASSYSAGDTSPLHF. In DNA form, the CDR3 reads TGTGCCAGCAGTTACTCGGCAGGGGATACTTCACCCCTCCACTTT.

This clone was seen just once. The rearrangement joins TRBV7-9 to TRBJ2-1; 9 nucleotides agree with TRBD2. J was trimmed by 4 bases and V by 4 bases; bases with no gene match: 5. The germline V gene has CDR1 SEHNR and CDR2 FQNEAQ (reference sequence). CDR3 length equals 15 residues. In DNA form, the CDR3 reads TGTGCCAGCAGCTATTTTCTAGCGGGATACAATGAGCAGTTCTTC. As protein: CASSYFLAGYNEQFF.

CDR3 DNA: TGTGCCATCAGCGAGGAGGAAGCTAACTATGGCTACACCTTC. Amino acid sequence: CAISEEEANYGYTF. V and J are TRBV10-3 and TRBJ1-2; no definite D call. Germline V lookup: CDR1 ENHRY, CDR2 SYGVKD. Trimming removed 6 bases at V and 0 bases at J, with 11 bases between. The CDR3 is 14 amino acids.

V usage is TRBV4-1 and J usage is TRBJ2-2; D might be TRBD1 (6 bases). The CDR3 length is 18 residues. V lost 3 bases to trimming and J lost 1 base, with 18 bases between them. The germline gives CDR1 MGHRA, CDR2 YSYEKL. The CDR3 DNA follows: TGCGCCAGCAGCCATTATTTGTACAGGGCTAGGAACACCGGGGAGCTGTTTTTT. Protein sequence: CASSHYLYRARNTGELFF.

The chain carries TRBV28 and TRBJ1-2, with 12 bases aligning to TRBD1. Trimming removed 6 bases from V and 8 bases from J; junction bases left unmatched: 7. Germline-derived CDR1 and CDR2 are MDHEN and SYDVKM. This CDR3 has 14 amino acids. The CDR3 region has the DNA TGTGCCAGCAGGGGGACAGGGGGCGCGGCCGGCTACACCTTC. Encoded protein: CASRGTGGAAGYTF.